The 32 T cell receptor beta chains in this list originate from one sample, sequenced in a study of blood T cells in healthy people across ages (dated by TCRdb to between 2014 and 2017). The method behind the library was 5' RACE. Sequencing was performed on an Illumina HiSeq 2500. The second PCR ran for roughly 7 to 11 cycles and used a J-beta primer mix along with a sample-barcoded 5' primer. TCRdb cleaned the public reads at Q25 with fastp, built clones with MiXCR and kept in-frame beta chains. Rows are unified per CDR3 protein, each entry keeping the most common DNA and genes. The sample profile shows hundreds of thousands of distinct CDR3 sequences; 25% to 35% of them were found once. 15% to 20% of the sample goes to the ten largest clones. Sequences were obtained from blood. All receptors come from a woman aged 80 or over in good health.

This clonotype was picked up many times. The V and J genes are TRBV29-1 and TRBJ2-5; 8 bases fit TRBD2. J lost 5 bases, V lost 1 base, and 3 bases had no gene match. Germline assignment: CDR1 SQVTM and CDR2 ANQGSEA. The CDR3 runs 13 residues. The CDR3 reads CSVEALAGETQYF. As DNA, the CDR3 is TGCAGCGTTGAAGCCTTAGCGGGGGAGACCCAGTACTTC.

This chain uses TRBV10-3 with TRBJ1-5, with 7 bases lining up with TRBD1. Germline lookup yields CDR1 ENHRY and CDR2 SYGVKD. V dropped 10 bases and J dropped 3; count of bases not matched to a gene: 6. This CDR3 has 13 residues. CDR3 DNA sequence: TGTGCCAGCACAGACAGGGCCAATCAGCCCCAGCATTTT. Translated: CASTDRANQPQHF.

The rearrangement links TRBV12-3 or TRBV12-4 to TRBJ2-2; D not certain. The CDR3 is made up of 13 amino acids. Trimming cost V 8 bases and J 0 bases, with 7 bases left between them. The CDR3, as DNA: TGTGCCAGCCAGGTCGCGAACACCGGGGAGCTGTTTTTT. This codes for CASQVANTGELFF.

This clonotype was counted once. V usage is TRBV7-2 and J usage is TRBJ2-1, with a weak D call TRBD2 (7 bases). This CDR3 region has 14 residues. From germline, CDR1 is SGHTA and CDR2 FQGNSA. V was trimmed by 5 bases and J by 8 bases, leaving 16 bases between them. The CDR3 region has the DNA TGTGCCAGCAGCCCACTAGGGGGGGCACATGAGCAGTTCTTC. Encoded protein: CASSPLGGAHEQFF.

This clonotype was seen repeatedly, ten times or more. This chain uses TRBV11-2 with TRBJ2-1, with D possibly TRBD1 on 7 matching bases. Germline lookup yields CDR1 SGHAT and CDR2 FQNNGV. Trimming cost V 1 base and J 4 bases, with 11 bases left between them. The CDR3 loop spans 15 amino acids. As DNA, the CDR3 is TGTGCCAGCAGCTTAGGCAGGGGGGTATACAATGAGCAGTTCTTC. As protein: CASSLGRGVYNEQFF.

This clonotype was counted many times. The genes are TRBV4-1 and TRBJ2-7; 8 bases are shared with TRBD1. This CDR3 region has 16 residues. Germline V CDR1 and CDR2: MGHRA, YSYEKL. Trimming removed 1 base from V and 1 base from J; junction bases left unmatched: 6. In DNA form, the CDR3 reads TGCGCCAGCAGCCAAGGGCCGAGACAGGGGTCCTACGAGCAGTACTTC. Amino acids: CASSQGPRQGSYEQYF.

As concerns this clonotype: One junction end does not reproduce the germline sequence, and a read error may be involved. V is TRBV28 and J is TRBJ2-3, with D possibly TRBD1 on 5 matching bases. The CDR3 is 15 amino acids. CDR1 MDHEN and CDR2 SYDVKM come from the germline V gene. The CDR3 here is CASSQGKPSTDAQYF. The CDR3 DNA is TGTGCCAGCAGTCAGGGCAAACCCAGCACAGATGCGCAGTATTTT.

A remark on this clonotype: A read error is possible here, since a much larger clone lies one base away. The chain joins TRBV30 to TRBJ1-2; D perhaps matches TRBD1 (6 bases). The CDR3 is made up of 13 amino acids. V dropped 2 bases and J dropped 5 bases, with 12 bases sitting between them. Germline V gene sequence: CDR1 GTSNPN, CDR2 SVGIG (reference sequence). The CDR3 region is CAWSIPQGYGYTF. As DNA, the CDR3 is TGTGCCTGGAGTATACCACAGGGATATGGCTACACCTTC.

The rearrangement uses TRBV7-2 and TRBJ2-5; D gene unclear. This CDR3 contains 14 residues. Trimming shortened V by 4 bases and J by 4 bases, and 13 bases separated the two germline ends. Germline CDR1 reads SGHTA; CDR2 reads FQGNSA. The CDR3 sequence is CASSSPAWPETQYF. The CDR3 bases are TGTGCCAGCAGCTCGCCGGCGTGGCCAGAGACCCAGTACTTC.

This clonotype was seen many times. V usage is TRBV12-3 or TRBV12-4 and J usage is TRBJ1-4; tentative D call: TRBD1 (5 bases). The CDR3 extends over 14 amino acids. Trimming stripped 6 bases from V and 5 bases from J, with 13 bases between. CDR3 nucleotides: TGTGCCAGCAGCCGTGCGGGGCTAAATGAAAAACTGTTTTTT. Translated: CASSRAGLNEKLFF.

Here the CDR3 DNA reads TGTGCCAGCAGTGTACAGACAGAGACCTCCAACTATGGCTACACCTTC. Protein sequence: CASSVQTETSNYGYTF. The chain uses TRBV6-1 and TRBJ1-2; perhaps TRBD1 as D (5 bases). This CDR3 comprises 16 residues. V was trimmed by 4 bases and J by 2 bases, leaving 17 bases between them. Germline-derived CDR1 and CDR2 are MNHNS and SASEGT.

On this clonotype: It may be a read error: a sequence one base away is much more abundant. This rearrangement joins TRBV7-2 to TRBJ1-2; no clear D. Germline CDR1 SGHTA, CDR2 FQGNSA. This CDR3 has 16 residues. Written as DNA, the CDR3 is TGTGCCAGCAGCGTAGGAAGCCAGGTTCCGAACTATGGCTGCACCTTC. Protein: CASSVGSQVPNYGCTF.

The sample holds many counts of this clonotype. This chain links TRBV12-3 or TRBV12-4 with TRBJ1-1; TRBD1 matches at 7 bases. The CDR3 extends over 13 amino acids. J was trimmed by 1 base and V by 6 bases; bases with no gene match: 2. Here the CDR3 reads CASSWTGNTEAFF. CDR3 nucleotide sequence: TGTGCCAGCAGCTGGACAGGGAACACTGAAGCTTTCTTT.

The chain carries TRBV7-2 and TRBJ2-7; tentatively, D is TRBD1 or TRBD2 (5 bases each). Germline CDR1 SGHTA, CDR2 FQGNSA. V dropped 1 base and J dropped 3 bases, with 16 bases sitting between them. The CDR3 has 16 residues. The CDR3 sequence: CASSLVISIGGYEQYF. As DNA, the CDR3 is TGTGCCAGCAGCTTAGTAATCTCAATTGGGGGCTACGAGCAGTACTTC. The full variable domain, in which reference TRBV7-2 and TRBJ2-7 provide the parts outside the CDR3, is GAGVSQSPSNKVTEKGKDVELRCDPISGHTALYWYRQSLGQGLEFLIYFQGNSAPDKSGLPSDRFSAERTGGSVSTLTIQRTQQEDSAVYLCASSLVISIGGYEQYFGPGTRLTVT.

This clonotype came up many times. V and J are TRBV5-6 and TRBJ2-7; possibly TRBD2 for D (6 bases). Germline values: CDR1 SGHDT, CDR2 YYEEEE. This CDR3 is built from 15 residues. Between the trimmed V and J ends, which lost 6 bases and 1 base, there was a span of 17 bases. The CDR3 is CASTRFLASSYEQYF. CDR3 nucleotides: TGTGCCAGCACTCGCTTTCTAGCGAGTTCCTACGAGCAGTACTTC.

There are many counts of this clonotype. The chain links TRBV7-8 to TRBJ2-1; weak D call: TRBD1 (6 bases). The germline CDR1 and CDR2 sequences are SGHVS and FQNEAQ. The CDR3 covers 16 residues. Between the trimmed V and J ends, which lost 3 bases and 2 bases, there was a span of 14 bases. The CDR3 DNA reads TGTGCCAGCAGCTTTCGGACAGTCGGGGCCTACAATGAGCAGTTCTTC. This sequence encodes CASSFRTVGAYNEQFF. The full variable domain, completed using reference TRBV7-8 and TRBJ2-1, is GAGVSQSPRYKVAKRGQDVALRCDPISGHVSLFWYQQALGQGPEFLTYFQNEAQLDKSGLPSDRFFAERPEGSVSTLKIQRTQQEDSAVYLCASSFRTVGAYNEQFFGPGTRLTVL.

This clonotype has only a few counts. Mismatch with germline at one junction end may stem from a read error. The chain has TRBV10-3 and TRBJ2-5; 8 bases map to TRBD2. The germline V gene encodes CDR1 ENHRY and CDR2 SYGVKD. The CDR3 runs 15 residues. CDR3 DNA: TGTGCCATCAGTCCGAGCGGGGGACTCCAAGGGACCCAGTACTTC. Translated, it gives CAISPSGGLQGTQYF.

On this clonotype itself: A much larger clone lies one base from this, so it may be a read error. The rearrangement links TRBV29-1 to TRBJ2-3; unclear D gene. Looked up from germline, CDR1 is SQVTM and CDR2 is ANQGSEA. This CDR3 has 11 residues. The CDR3 coding sequence is TGCAGCGTTTGGGAACCGAATACGCGGTATTTT. Its protein product is CSVWEPNTRYF.

The genes are TRBV3-1 and TRBJ2-1; D possibly corresponds to TRBD1 (6 bases). The V end lost 1 base, the J end lost 6 bases, and 19 bases lay between the germline ends. Germline V gene sequence: CDR1 LGHDT, CDR2 YNNKEL (reference sequence). The CDR3 length is 17 residues. The CDR3 loop reads CASSQAGVGTTLNEQFF. In DNA form, the CDR3 reads TGTGCCAGCAGCCAAGCGGGTGTCGGGACAACCCTCAATGAGCAGTTCTTC.

This clonotype was picked up many times. The chain combines TRBV5-1 with TRBJ2-1, with D tentatively TRBD1 (7 bases). The V gene lost 0 bases and the J gene lost 8 bases, with 18 bases spanning the gap. This CDR3 contains 16 residues. CDR1 SGHRS and CDR2 YFSETQ come from the germline V gene. CDR3 bases: TGCGCCAGCAGCTTGGGGGAAGGGGGCGCTAGCGATGAGCAGTTCTTC. Protein sequence: CASSLGEGGASDEQFF.

Comments on this clonotype: A much larger clone lies a single base off, so this may be a read error. The J gene is TRBJ2-4, the V gene TRBV20-1; 14 bases match TRBD2. The assigned J gene may be wrong: the sequence end matches TRBJ2-5 better. The CDR3 has 16 residues. Germline lookup yields CDR1 DFQATT and CDR2 SNEGSKA (reference sequence). DNA for the CDR3: TGCAGTGTTAGTTTAAGGGGGACTAGCGGGGGTTGGACCCAGTACTTC. As protein: CSVSLRGTSGGWTQYF.

This clonotype was detected ten times or more. V is TRBV7-9 and J is TRBJ2-3; TRBD2 might be the D (6 bases). Trimming cost V 1 base and J 4 bases, with 21 bases left between them. Per germline, CDR1 SEHNR and CDR2 FQNEAQ (reference sequence). This CDR3 comprises 18 residues. The CDR3 reads CASSLGLYATRTADTQYF. CDR3 nucleotides: TGTGCCAGCAGCTTAGGACTTTACGCGACTAGGACGGCAGATACGCAGTATTTT.

This clonotype was seen at least ten times. This sequence joins TRBV6-6 and TRBJ1-5; TRBD1 agrees at 8 bases. The CDR3 is 12 amino acids. The germline CDR1 and CDR2 sequences are MNHNY and SVGAGI (reference sequence). The V and J ends lost 7 bases and 7 bases, in that order; junction bases with no gene match: 3. The CDR3 DNA follows: TGTGCCAGCACAGGGGGCCGGCAGCCCCAGCATTTT. It yields the protein CASTGGRQPQHF.

As for this clonotype: Being one base from a much bigger clone, this may be a read error. The gene calls are TRBV6-1 and TRBJ1-2, with a weak D call TRBD1 (6 bases). V dropped 1 base and J dropped 6 bases, with 15 bases sitting between them. This CDR3 contains 15 residues. CDR1 and CDR2 (germline): MNHNS, SASEGT. Here the CDR3 reads CASSEGTGGLNGYTF. CDR3 sequence (DNA): TGTGCCAGCAGTGAAGGGACGGGGGGGCTTAATGGCTACACCTTC.

Remarks on this clonotype: A much larger clonotype is one base distant, so this may be a read error. The chain couples TRBV4-3 to TRBJ2-5, with 7 bases aligning to TRBD1. V lost 1 base, J lost 11 bases, and 10 bases stayed unmatched. Germline V gene lookup returns CDR1 LGHNA and CDR2 YSLEER. There are 14 residues in the CDR3. CDR3 residues: CASSQAQGFNEQYF. In nucleotides, the CDR3 is TGCGCCAGCAGCCAAGCACAGGGGTTCAATGAGCAGTACTTC.

This clonotype was counted at least ten times. This chain connects TRBV7-2 to TRBJ1-2; 8 bases align to TRBD1. V dropped 5 bases and J dropped 8; count of bases not matched to a gene: 7. Germline V gene lookup returns CDR1 SGHTA and CDR2 FQGNSA. The CDR3 is made up of 13 amino acids. CDR3 loop: CASSAQGAGGYTF. For the CDR3, the DNA is TGTGCCAGCAGCGCGCAGGGGGCGGGAGGCTACACCTTC.

The chain combines TRBV24-1 with TRBJ2-7; perhaps TRBD1 as D (5 bases). The germline CDR1 and CDR2 sequences are KGHDR and SFDVKD. V was shortened by 4 bases and J by 2 bases, with 20 bases between the two germline ends. The CDR3 is made up of 17 amino acids. The CDR3: CATSENHRRPYTYEQYV. The CDR3 DNA is TGTGCCACCAGTGAGAACCACAGGCGCCCCTACACCTACGAGCAGTACGTC.

This clonotype was counted between two and nine times. The rearrangement uses TRBV6-2 or TRBV6-3 and TRBJ1-5; D is unresolved. CDR3 length: 17 amino acids. CDR1 and CDR2 (germline): MNHEY, SVGEGT. Trimming removed 7 bases from V and 4 bases from J, with 23 bases in between. The CDR3 is CASNPPETSLWNQPQHF. CDR3 sequence (DNA): TGTGCCAGCAACCCACCCGAGACATCCTTATGGAATCAGCCCCAGCATTTT.

In this sample, this clonotype turned up a few times. The CDR3 nucleotides are TGCAGCGCCGGGCATATCGGGAGTAGGGAAGGTGAAAAACTGTTTTTT. It yields the protein CSAGHIGSREGEKLFF. This sequence joins TRBV29-1 and TRBJ1-4; D gene ambiguous. The germline CDR1 and CDR2 sequences are SQVTM and ANQGSEA. Trimming removed 7 bases from V and 7 bases from J, with 25 bases in between. The CDR3 runs 16 residues.

This clonotype was seen only a few times. The CDR3 coding sequence is TGTGCCAGCAAGGGACAGGGTACCTACGAGCAGTACTTC. It translates to CASKGQGTYEQYF. The chain links TRBV27 to TRBJ2-7; the match to TRBD1 covers 9 bases. Germline values: CDR1 MNHEY, CDR2 SMNVEV (reference sequence). V was pared by 7 bases and J by 2 bases, with 3 bases of the junction left unmatched. This CDR3 has 13 amino acids.

The V gene is TRBV15, the J gene TRBJ1-1, with no clear D. The CDR3 runs 14 residues. Germline V gives CDR1 LNHNV, CDR2 YYDKDF (reference sequence). Trimming took 0 bases from V and 3 from J, leaving 8 bases between them. The CDR3 DNA sequence: TGTGCCACCAGCAGAGATGGGAGGGACACTGAAGCTTTCTTT. Protein sequence: CATSRDGRDTEAFF.

This clonotype came up a few times. A much larger clone sits a single nucleotide away, making a read error possible. The chain is built from TRBV29-1 and TRBJ2-3, with TRBD1 as a possible D gene (6 bases). CDR1 and CDR2 from the germline V gene are SQVTM and ANQGSEA. The CDR3 covers 12 residues. DNA of the CDR3: TGCAGCGCGCACAGGGACGCAGATGCGCAGTATTTT. Translation: CSAHRDADAQYF.